Below, 21 T cell receptor beta chains from the same sample are listed, as sequenced in a study of blood T cell repertoires in COVID-19. TCRdb's copy holds only in-frame clones and misses some; the assay was immunoSEQ multiplex PCR. The sample consists of 180,000 or so clones, around 79% of them appearing once. Sequencing input: PBMCs or T cells enriched from blood (not recorded which). The receptor source for this set is a man between 50 and 59 years old who had recovered from COVID-19.

This clone was seen just once. The rearrangement links TRBV3-1 (or the pseudogene TRBV3-2) to TRBJ1-2, with 8 bases identical to TRBD1. Trimming at V came to 1 base and at J to 7 bases, leaving 5 bases not matched to a gene. CDR1 LGHDT and CDR2 YNNKEL come from the germline V gene (reference sequence). There are 14 residues in the CDR3. In DNA, the CDR3 is TGTGCCAGCAGCCAAGTGCAGGGGGCAGGTGGCTACACCTTC. As protein: CASSQVQGAGGYTF.

The chain links TRBV29-1 to TRBJ2-3, with 10 bases identical to TRBD2. The germline gives CDR1 SQVTM, CDR2 ANQGSEA. Trimming took 8 bases from V and 1 from J; bases not matched to a gene: 6. The CDR3 has 14 residues. CDR3 amino acids: CSLTLAGRTDTQYF. In DNA, the CDR3 is TGCAGCCTCACACTAGCGGGGCGCACAGATACGCAGTATTTT.

This clone was seen a single time. The chain joins TRBV28 to TRBJ1-1; D is undetermined. V gave up 2 bases and J gave up 4 bases, with 14 bases separating them. CDR1 and CDR2 from the germline V gene are MDHEN and SYDVKM. The CDR3 has 15 residues. The CDR3 spells CASSLSLWRRTEAFF. CDR3 bases: TGTGCCAGCAGTTTAAGTCTCTGGAGGCGCACTGAAGCTTTCTTT.

This clone appeared once. The chain combines TRBV19 with TRBJ1-2; tentatively, D is TRBD1 (5 bases). Germline V gene sequence: CDR1 LNHDA, CDR2 SQIVND (reference sequence). This CDR3 comprises 12 residues. V was clipped by 8 bases and J by 8 bases, with 15 bases between them. The CDR3 DNA reads as TGTGCCAGTGGCGGCAGGGTCTACGGCTACACCTTC. Translating gives CASGGRVYGYTF.

The chain carries TRBV11-2 and TRBJ2-3, with TRBD1 matching over 8 bases. Germline V lookup: CDR1 SGHAT, CDR2 FQNNGV. The trim removed 5 bases at V and 4 bases at J, leaving 11 bases unmatched. This CDR3 is built from 16 residues. CDR3 bases: TGTGCCAGCAGCCCAAGACAGGGGCAAGGACCAGATACGCAGTATTTT. It encodes CASSPRQGQGPDTQYF.

The gene calls are TRBV9 and TRBJ2-7; a weak D match, TRBD1 (6 bases). From germline, CDR1 is SGDLS and CDR2 YYNGEE. The CDR3 is made up of 13 amino acids. V lost 4 bases and J 0 bases, leaving 8 bases between the germline ends. The CDR3 sequence is CASSTGFSYEQYF. The CDR3 DNA is TGTGCCAGCAGCACAGGGTTCTCCTACGAGCAGTACTTC.

The chain carries TRBV19 and TRBJ1-1; D perhaps matches TRBD1 (5 bases). Germline V lookup: CDR1 LNHDA, CDR2 SQIVND (reference sequence). V dropped 3 bases and J dropped 1 base, with 9 bases sitting between them. The length of the CDR3 is 14 residues. Here the CDR3 reads CASSMGQENTEAFF. CDR3 nucleotide sequence: TGTGCCAGTAGTATGGGGCAGGAGAACACTGAAGCTTTCTTT.

This chain links TRBV9 with TRBJ2-5; TRBD2 matches at 7 bases. The CDR3 loop spans 17 amino acids. Germline loops: CDR1 SGDLS, CDR2 YYNGEE. The J segment lost 5 bases and the V segment lost 2 bases, leaving 15 bases of the junction unmatched. The CDR3 is CASSVTAGARETETQYF. As DNA, the CDR3 is TGTGCCAGCAGCGTGACCGCGGGAGCCAGGGAGACGGAGACCCAGTACTTC.

The J gene is TRBJ2-2, the V gene TRBV5-4; 10 bases are shared with TRBD2. The V gene end was trimmed by 4 bases and the J gene end by 1 base; junction bases not matched to a gene: 4. The CDR3 is made up of 16 amino acids. Germline CDR1 SGHNT, CDR2 YYREEE (reference sequence). CDR3 bases: TGTGCCAGCAGCCATAGACTAGCGGGGAACACCGGGGAGCTGTTTTTT. Protein sequence: CASSHRLAGNTGELFF.

J is TRBJ2-7 and V is TRBV28; TRBD1 matches at 7 bases. In germline, CDR1 is MDHEN, CDR2 SYDVKM. The CDR3 has 12 residues. With 7 bases clipped from V and 3 bases from J, the junction kept 3 bases outside the gene matches. Here the CDR3 reads CASTTGDYEQYF. As DNA, the CDR3 is TGTGCCAGCACTACAGGGGACTACGAGCAGTACTTC.

The chain joins TRBV18 to TRBJ2-3; 7 nucleotides line up with TRBD2. V shed 3 bases and J 2 bases; nucleotides not matched to a gene: 11. The CDR3 loop spans 17 amino acids. Germline loops: CDR1 KGHSH, CDR2 LQKENI. The CDR3 DNA reads as TGTGCCAGCTCACCTTTAGCTAGCGGAGGTACCACAGATACGCAGTATTTT. Encoded protein: CASSPLASGGTTDTQYF.

The chain carries TRBV5-1 and TRBJ2-1, with TRBD2 identical over 12 bases. The CDR3 runs 18 residues. Germline trimming cut 1 base from V and 9 bases from J; bases unmatched to any gene: 14. Germline assignment: CDR1 SGHRS and CDR2 YFSETQ. CDR3: CASSLQPASGRVAGEQFF. CDR3 in DNA: TGCGCCAGCAGCTTGCAACCGGCTAGCGGGAGGGTGGCCGGTGAGCAGTTCTTC.

The chain couples TRBV7-9 to TRBJ1-2; the D gene is possibly TRBD1 (5 bases). Trimming stripped 4 bases from V and 0 bases from J, with 9 bases between. This CDR3 has 14 residues. Germline V CDR1 and CDR2: SEHNR, FQNEAQ (reference sequence). The CDR3 DNA sequence: TGTGCCAGCAGCTCGACAGCAGCTAACTATGGCTACACCTTC. Translation gives CASSSTAANYGYTF.

This clone was seen a single time. The chain joins TRBV6-5 to TRBJ2-7, with 8 bases that match TRBD1. Trimming took 0 bases from V and 6 from J; bases not matched to a gene: 7. Germline lookup yields CDR1 MNHEY and CDR2 SVGAGI. This CDR3 region has 15 residues. The CDR3 region is CASSYSRWTGSEQYF. The DNA of the CDR3 is TGTGCCAGCAGTTACTCCAGGTGGACAGGGAGCGAGCAGTACTTC.

This clone was counted a single time. The CDR3 DNA follows: TGTGCCAGCAGTTACGGGGCAGGGTCCCACGAGCAGTACTTC. This encodes CASSYGAGSHEQYF. The rearrangement joins TRBV6-5 to TRBJ2-7; perhaps TRBD1 as D (5 bases). From germline, CDR1 is MNHEY and CDR2 SVGAGI. V was pared by 2 bases and J by 5 bases, with 13 bases between. CDR3 size: 14 residues.

The chain carries TRBV4-1 and TRBJ1-1; 7 nucleotides line up with TRBD1. There are 16 residues in the CDR3. Germline CDR1 MGHRA, CDR2 YSYEKL. The ends lost 4 bases at V and 6 bases at J; junction bases unmatched: 14. CDR3 DNA sequence: TGCGCCAGCAGCCTACTCGAAGGACAGGCGGGGTCTGAAGCTTTCTTT. The encoded protein is CASSLLEGQAGSEAFF.

This clone turned up a few times. This rearrangement joins TRBV19 to TRBJ1-6, with a possible D match to TRBD1 (6 bases). In germline, CDR1 is LNHDA, CDR2 SQIVND (reference sequence). This CDR3 has 14 amino acids. V was cut by 8 bases and J by 10 bases, with 18 bases left in between. The chain's CDR3 is CASGGSLVESPLHF. CDR3 bases: TGTGCCAGTGGGGGCAGCCTAGTGGAATCACCCCTCCACTTT.

The V gene is TRBV15, the J gene TRBJ2-1; 7 bases match TRBD2. The CDR3 is made up of 15 amino acids. CDR1 and CDR2 (germline): LNHNV, YYDKDF (reference sequence). Losses at the gene ends were 9 bases for V and 0 bases for J; bases not matched to a gene: 8. The DNA of the CDR3 is TGTGCCACTGCCGGGAGGTTTAGCTCCTACAATGAGCAGTTCTTC. Its translation is CATAGRFSSYNEQFF.

In this sample, this clone turned up once. The V gene is TRBV5-1, the J gene TRBJ2-5; the match to TRBD1 covers 7 bases. The CDR3 spans 13 residues. Trimming at V came to 4 bases and at J to 5 bases, leaving 5 bases not matched to a gene. The germline V gene encodes CDR1 SGHRS and CDR2 YFSETQ. CDR3 DNA: TGCGCCAGCAGCGTAACAGGGGACGAGACCCAGTACTTC. Amino acid sequence: CASSVTGDETQYF.

This clone was recorded a few times. The J gene is TRBJ1-6, the V gene TRBV30; D is possibly TRBD1 (6 bases). The V gene's germline CDR1 is GTSNPN and CDR2 SVGIG (reference sequence). V was clipped by 5 bases and J by 3 bases, with 14 bases between them. The CDR3 spans 15 residues. CDR3 bases: TGTGCCTGGGGCCCCGGACAGAACTATAATTCACCCCTCCACTTT. This encodes CAWGPGQNYNSPLHF.

The rearrangement joins TRBV11-2 to TRBJ2-7, with 12 bases fitting TRBD2. The CDR3 is made up of 18 amino acids. V gave up 5 bases and J gave up 2 bases; unmatched junction bases: 13. Looked up from germline, CDR1 is SGHAT and CDR2 is FQNNGV. The chain's CDR3 is CASSPTGRTSGTTYEQYF. The CDR3 DNA reads as TGTGCCAGCAGCCCGACCGGAAGGACTAGCGGGACTACCTACGAGCAGTACTTC.